This T cell receptor (beta chain) was identified during a study of metastatic and nonmetastatic thyroid tumors. For the study at large: Both malignant and benign thyroid patients supplied peripheral blood and tumor or nodule tissue samples, across which the repertoires of these patients were then compared.

This clone was seen many times. Losses at the gene ends were 3 bases for V and 5 bases for J; bases not matched to a gene: 7. The CDR3 has 15 amino acids. CDR1 is SGDLS, CDR2 YYNGEE, per germline. In the original analysis: Construction of a distant-metastasis classifier for papillary thyroid cancer relied on CDR3 differences across clinicopathological groups. TCRdb re-processed the PCR reads through MiXCR. The V and J calls and clone size are TCRdb's, not the authors'. The profile shows approximately 70,000 clones, about 3.8% of them singletons. Among the patients, none had received any treatment before thyroid surgery.

This TCR came from a female donor with papillary thyroid cancer or a benign thyroid nodule (not recorded which). Some clones in this sample may be carry-over from other donors' samples. The J gene is TRBJ2-3, the V gene TRBV9; TRBD1 aligns across 9 bases. Sequencing input: blood. Here the CDR3 reads CASSATQGAIDTQYF. CDR3 sequence (DNA): TGTGCCAGCAGCGCCACACAGGGGGCGATAGATACGCAGTATTTT.